The 26 T cell receptor beta chains reported below all come from one sample, sequenced in a study of blood T cell repertoires in COVID-19. The assay was immunoSEQ multiplex PCR, and TCRdb's table has in-frame clones only and misses some. The sample contains over 450,000 clones, approximately 91% of which appear only once. Sequenced material: peripheral blood. All receptors come from a woman in her forties or fifties with COVID-19, enrolled during active disease.

The chain couples TRBV28 to TRBJ1-2; the match to TRBD1 covers 8 bases. V lost 2 bases, J lost 7 bases, and 0 bases stayed unmatched. There are 12 residues in the CDR3. The germline gives CDR1 MDHEN, CDR2 SYDVKM. As DNA, the CDR3 is TGTGCCAGCAGTTTAGACAGGGGTGGCTACACCTTC. It specifies CASSLDRGGYTF.

The genes are TRBV27 and TRBJ2-7; 8 bases are a match to TRBD1. The CDR3 length is 13 residues. J gave up 5 bases and V 5 bases, and 5 bases lay outside the gene matches. Germline values: CDR1 MNHEY, CDR2 SMNVEV (reference sequence). CDR3 region: CASSPGTGNEQYF. Written as DNA, the CDR3 is TGTGCCAGCAGTCCCGGGACAGGAAACGAGCAGTACTTC.

CDR3 coding DNA: TGTGCCAGCAGCTTAGGACCGGGGATGGGAGAGACCCAGTACTTC. This gives the protein CASSLGPGMGETQYF. V is TRBV7-7 and J is TRBJ2-5; perhaps TRBD2 as D (5 bases). Germline lookup yields CDR1 SSHAT and CDR2 FNYEAQ (reference sequence). The length of the CDR3 is 15 residues. V lost 1 base and J 4 bases, leaving 13 bases between the germline ends.

The J gene is TRBJ1-2, the V gene TRBV5-4; TRBD1 is a possible D gene (5 bases). The CDR3 covers 14 residues. Germline CDR1 reads SGHNT; CDR2 reads YYREEE (reference sequence). V lost 4 bases and J 4 bases, leaving 14 bases between the germline ends. In nucleotides, the CDR3 is TGTGCCAGCAGCACTAGGGACTCACCCTATGGCTACACCTTC. It encodes CASSTRDSPYGYTF.

This clone is a singleton in its sample. This sequence joins TRBV5-4 and TRBJ2-4; 7 bases fit TRBD1. The ends lost 3 bases at V and 1 base at J; junction bases unmatched: 4. The germline CDR1 and CDR2 sequences are SGHNT and YYREEE (reference sequence). CDR3 length: 15 residues. The CDR3 nucleotides read TGTGCCAGCAGCTCATTACAGGGGGCCAAAAACATTCAGTACTTC. Translated: CASSSLQGAKNIQYF.

The genes are TRBV6-5 and TRBJ1-2; 8 positions match TRBD1. The CDR3 extends over 14 amino acids. The ends lost 7 bases at V and 7 bases at J; junction bases unmatched: 11. CDR1 and CDR2 (germline): MNHEY, SVGAGI. CDR3 sequence: CASTQGARGRGYTF. CDR3 coding DNA: TGTGCCAGCACCCAGGGGGCGAGAGGCCGTGGCTACACCTTC.

The J gene is TRBJ2-1, the V gene TRBV7-9; D may be TRBD2 (5 bases). V lost 5 bases to trimming and J lost 0 bases, with 14 bases between them. The CDR3 extends over 16 amino acids. Germline V gene data show CDR1 as SEHNR and CDR2 as FQNEAQ (reference sequence). CDR3 coding DNA: TGTGCCAGCAGCATTGAGCGGCTAAGCTCCTACAATGAGCAGTTCTTC. The encoded protein is CASSIERLSSYNEQFF.

The genes are TRBV5-1 and TRBJ1-2; D is unclear. CDR3 length: 12 residues. V was shortened by 9 bases and J by 3 bases, with 12 bases between the two germline ends. Germline V lookup: CDR1 SGHRS, CDR2 YFSETQ. CDR3 protein: CATRPEDYGYTF. CDR3 coding DNA: TGCGCCACCCGCCCCGAGGACTATGGCTACACCTTC.

The sample holds one count of this clone. This chain links TRBV30 with TRBJ1-3; D uncertain. Per the germline V gene, CDR1 is GTSNPN and CDR2 is SVGIG (reference sequence). Between the trimmed V and J ends, which lost 6 bases and 0 bases, there was a span of 15 bases. The CDR3 runs 15 residues. The CDR3 protein is CACALGTSSGNTIYF. The CDR3 coding sequence is TGTGCCTGCGCGTTGGGCACCTCCTCTGGAAACACCATATATTTT. The full variable domain, completed using reference TRBV30 and TRBJ1-3, is SQTIHQWPATLVQPVGSPLSLECTVEGTSNPNLYWYRQAAGRGLQLLFYSVGIGQISSEVPQNLSASRPQDRQFILSSKKLLLSDSGFYLCACALGTSSGNTIYFGEGSWLTVV.

This sequence joins TRBV30 and TRBJ2-1; 8 nucleotides line up with TRBD2. Trimming cost V 5 bases and J 0 bases; bases outside gene matches: 15. Germline V gene sequence: CDR1 GTSNPN, CDR2 SVGIG (reference sequence). The CDR3 spans 18 residues. The CDR3 loop reads CAWAGLAGTHGSYNEQFF. CDR3 sequence (DNA): TGTGCCTGGGCGGGCCTAGCGGGCACTCATGGCTCCTACAATGAGCAGTTCTTC.

The chain is built from TRBV5-1 and TRBJ2-3; D possibly corresponds to TRBD2 (5 bases). In germline, CDR1 is SGHRS, CDR2 YFSETQ. Trimming cost V 4 bases and J 5 bases, with 8 bases left between them. The length of the CDR3 is 12 residues. Here the CDR3 reads CASSPGEDTQYF. CDR3 bases: TGCGCCAGCAGCCCCGGGGAAGATACGCAGTATTTT.

This chain links TRBV19 with TRBJ2-3; the D gene is possibly TRBD1 (5 bases). Per germline, CDR1 LNHDA and CDR2 SQIVND (reference sequence). Trimming removed 2 bases at V and 2 bases at J, with 14 bases between. This CDR3 comprises 16 residues. The CDR3 protein is CASSIMTASLTDTQYF. The CDR3 DNA sequence: TGTGCCAGTAGTATAATGACAGCCAGTCTCACAGATACGCAGTATTTT.

The rearrangement links TRBV3-1 (or the pseudogene TRBV3-2) to TRBJ2-1; TRBD1 matches 8 bases. This CDR3 has 16 amino acids. Germline trimming cut 2 bases from V and 9 bases from J; bases unmatched to any gene: 12. Germline V gene sequence: CDR1 LGHDT, CDR2 YNNKEL (reference sequence). DNA of the CDR3: TGTGCCAGCAGCCAATTCCGGGACAGGACTACAATTGAGCAGTTCTTC. Translating gives CASSQFRDRTTIEQFF.

The rearrangement uses TRBV20-1 and TRBJ2-7; the D gene is possibly TRBD2 (5 bases). V was shortened by 3 bases and J by 4 bases, with 13 bases between the two germline ends. This CDR3 region has 13 residues. Germline V gives CDR1 DFQATT, CDR2 SNEGSKA (reference sequence). This CDR3 reads CSASFLGGYEQYF. CDR3 bases: TGCAGTGCTAGTTTTCTTGGAGGTTACGAGCAGTACTTC.

This chain uses TRBV5-7 with TRBJ1-1, with a weak D call TRBD1 (6 bases). TRBV5-7 is designated an ORF whose function remains uncertain. The ends were cut back, 0 bases at V and 1 base at J, with 13 bases in the middle. The CDR3 consists of 16 residues. The CDR3 DNA is TGTGCCAGCAGCTTGGTCCTAACCAGGGGGAACACTGAAGCTTTCTTT. It yields the protein CASSLVLTRGNTEAFF.

This chain links TRBV4-2 with TRBJ1-1; the match to TRBD1 covers 9 bases. Trimming at V came to 3 bases and at J to 3 bases, leaving 5 bases not matched to a gene. Germline CDR1 is LGHNA and CDR2 is YNFKEQ. The CDR3 is 15 amino acids. The DNA for the CDR3 is TGTGCCAGCAGCCAGGAACAGGGGGCGGACACTGAAGCTTTCTTT. It yields the protein CASSQEQGADTEAFF.

This clone showed up just once. V is TRBV28 and J is TRBJ2-6; D is ambiguous. The ends were cut back, 8 bases at V and 1 base at J, with 18 bases in the middle. The V gene's germline CDR1 is MDHEN and CDR2 SYDVKM. The CDR3 is 17 residues long. CDR3 bases: TGTGCCAGCGGCCGGGTCCCTCCAAAATCTGGGGCCAACGTCCTGACTTTC. Translating gives CASGRVPPKSGANVLTF.

The chain couples TRBV10-3 to TRBJ1-1, with D perhaps matching TRBD1 (5 bases). The CDR3 totals 15 residues. V was shortened by 0 bases and J by 6 bases, with 14 bases between the two germline ends. Per the germline V gene, CDR1 is ENHRY and CDR2 is SYGVKD. CDR3 nucleotide sequence: TGTGCCATCAGTGAGTCATCGCAGGGCATTCCTGAAGCTTTCTTT. Its protein is CAISESSQGIPEAFF.

The chain is built from TRBV28 and TRBJ1-5; no clear D. V lost 4 bases and J lost 0, with 13 bases in between. The CDR3 is 16 amino acids. The germline gives CDR1 MDHEN, CDR2 SYDVKM. DNA for the CDR3: TGTGCCAGCAGTTCGGCAGGCAGCCATAGCAATCAGCCCCAGCATTTT. Translating it yields CASSSAGSHSNQPQHF. Variable domain in full (rest from reference TRBV28 and TRBJ1-5): DVKVTQSSRYLVKRTGEKVFLECVQDMDHENMFWYRQDPGLGLRLIYFSYDVKMKEKGDIPEGYSVSREKKERFSLILESASTNQTSMYLCASSSAGSHSNQPQHFGDGTRLSIL.

This clone was seen a single time. This chain links TRBV9 with TRBJ1-6; 10 bases are a match to TRBD1. With V trimmed by 0 bases and J by 7 bases, 4 bases remained unmatched. The CDR3 runs 16 residues. Germline CDR1 and CDR2: SGDLS and YYNGEE. The CDR3 here is CASSVGGTGENSPLHF. The CDR3 DNA reads TGTGCCAGCAGCGTAGGCGGGACAGGGGAAAATTCACCCCTCCACTTT.

The chain uses TRBV19 and TRBJ1-4; D uncertain. Between the trimmed V and J ends, which lost 3 bases and 2 bases, there was a span of 16 bases. This CDR3 is 17 amino acids long. CDR1 is LNHDA, CDR2 SQIVND, per germline (reference sequence). The DNA for the CDR3 is TGTGCCAGTAGTATGAGTTCTGGAGGCACGACTAATGAAAAACTGTTTTTT. This codes for CASSMSSGGTTNEKLFF.

This clone was found once. The V gene is TRBV10-3, the J gene TRBJ1-5, with 7 bases fitting TRBD1. Per the germline V gene, CDR1 is ENHRY and CDR2 is SYGVKD. The CDR3 consists of 13 residues. Losses at the gene ends were 9 bases for V and 3 bases for J; bases not matched to a gene: 5. DNA for the CDR3: TGTGCCATAAGGAGGGGGCTCAATCAGCCCCAGCATTTT. Translating gives CAIRRGLNQPQHF.

The V gene is TRBV5-1, the J gene TRBJ2-3, with 8 bases aligning to TRBD1. Germline V gene lookup returns CDR1 SGHRS and CDR2 YFSETQ. This CDR3 has 15 amino acids. Trimming took 3 bases from V and 3 from J; bases not matched to a gene: 6. CDR3 in DNA: TGCGCCAGCAGCTCAGACAGGGGAGAAACAGATACGCAGTATTTT. Translation gives CASSSDRGETDTQYF. The variable domain in full, with the rest retrieved from reference TRBV5-1 and TRBJ2-3, is KAGVTQTPRYLIKTRGQQVTLSCSPISGHRSVSWYQQTPGQGLQFLFEYFSETQRNKGNFPGRFSGRQFSNSRSEMNVSTLELGDSALYLCASSSDRGETDTQYFGPGTRLTVL.

CDR3 coding DNA: TGCGCCAGCAGCTTGTCGGGGGAATCACCCCTCCACTTT. Its translation is CASSLSGESPLHF. J is TRBJ1-6 and V is TRBV5-1; D perhaps matches TRBD1 (5 bases). V was trimmed by 1 base and J by 10 bases, leaving 9 bases between them. Germline loops: CDR1 SGHRS, CDR2 YFSETQ. The length of the CDR3 is 13 residues.

This chain connects TRBV2 to TRBJ1-4, with D possibly being TRBD1 (6 bases). Germline V gene lookup returns CDR1 SNHLY and CDR2 FYNNEI. V was clipped by 1 base and J by 7 bases, with 22 bases between them. This CDR3 comprises 18 residues. As DNA, the CDR3 is TGTGCCAGCAGTGAAGGGGGAGGGGGACGGCAATTCAGTGAAAAACTGTTTTTT. Protein: CASSEGGGGRQFSEKLFF.

This chain connects TRBV7-9 to TRBJ1-3; D is possibly TRBD1 (5 bases). The CDR3 sequence is 15 residues long. V lost 2 bases to trimming and J lost 7 bases, with 15 bases between them. Looked up from germline, CDR1 is SEHNR and CDR2 is FQNEAQ (reference sequence). The CDR3 sequence is CASSLRQGTTNTIYF. The CDR3 DNA follows: TGTGCCAGCAGCTTACGGCAGGGAACCACGAACACCATATATTTT.